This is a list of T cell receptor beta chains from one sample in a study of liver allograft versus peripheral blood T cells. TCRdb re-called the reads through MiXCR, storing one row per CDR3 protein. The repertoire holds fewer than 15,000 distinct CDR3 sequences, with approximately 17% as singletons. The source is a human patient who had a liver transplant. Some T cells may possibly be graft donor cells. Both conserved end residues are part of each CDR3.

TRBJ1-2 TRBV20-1 CSARDGGAHRGYTF
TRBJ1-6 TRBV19 CASSTQGQRSVPPLHF
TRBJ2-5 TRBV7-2 CASSSTSGSQTQYF
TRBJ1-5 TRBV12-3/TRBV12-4 CASRGGGGQPQHF
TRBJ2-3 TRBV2 CASSMDREDTQYF
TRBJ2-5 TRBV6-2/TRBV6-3 CASRIWVQETQYF
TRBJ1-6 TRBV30 CAWSVPGTVRSPLHF
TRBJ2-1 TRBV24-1 CATSDPTLSGGPHQKFF
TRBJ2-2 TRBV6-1 CASTWQTGELFF
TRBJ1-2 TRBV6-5 CASSSPGGGHTF
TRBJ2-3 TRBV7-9 CASSLLGLDTQYF
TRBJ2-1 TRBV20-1 CSAPSGQGVNEQFF
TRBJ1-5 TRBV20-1 CSARTNNQPQHF
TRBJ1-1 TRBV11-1 CASSLGSKAFF
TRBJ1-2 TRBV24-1 CATSPGDTFNYGYTF
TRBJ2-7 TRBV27 CASSETGGPLYEQYF
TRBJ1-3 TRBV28 CASSLAGTGRNTIYF
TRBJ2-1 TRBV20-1 CSATRLAGGAGEQFF
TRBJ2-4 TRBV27 CACSLSQGAGGRAKNIQYF
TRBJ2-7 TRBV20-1 CSARLAAPGEQYF
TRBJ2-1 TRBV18 CASSPRGPKDEQFF
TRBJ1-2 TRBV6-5 CASSPRADAGYTF
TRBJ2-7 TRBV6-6 CASSPRQGAAYEQYF
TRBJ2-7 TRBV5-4 CASSLSGQGRFKQYF
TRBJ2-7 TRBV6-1 CASRGPGGYEQYF
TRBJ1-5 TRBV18 CASSPRTGVSNQPQHF
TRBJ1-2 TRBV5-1 CGSSFRQDGGYTF
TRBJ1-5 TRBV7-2 CASSLRGGASPGQPQHF
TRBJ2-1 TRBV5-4 CASSSDRFYNEQFF
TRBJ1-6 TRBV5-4 CASSQRTGGEVYSPLHF
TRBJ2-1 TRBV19 CASSMASGSYEQFF
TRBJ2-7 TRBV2 CASSDRSGVREQYF
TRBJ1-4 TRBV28 CASSLTPSGDEKLFF
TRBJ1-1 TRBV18 CASSPESTGRFGTEAFF
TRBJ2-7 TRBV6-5 CASSTGLAGEKRSYEQYF
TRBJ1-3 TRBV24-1 CATSDPGTDQGNTIYF
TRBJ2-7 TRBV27 CASSSEPSIAGAPYEQYF
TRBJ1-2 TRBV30 CAWSRDRPRGYTF
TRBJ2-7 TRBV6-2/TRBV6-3 CASSYIAGAYEQYF
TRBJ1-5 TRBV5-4 CASSLVPDQPQHF
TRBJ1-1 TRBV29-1 CSVGTVMVIGTEAFF
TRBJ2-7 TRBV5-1 CASSVDSAIEEQYF
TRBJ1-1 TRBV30 CAWSVRPGRSEAFF
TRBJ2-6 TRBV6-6 CASSQTGAGANVLTF